This TCR beta chain came from a study of blood T cell repertoires in COVID-19. Overall study: Italy, Spain and the United States were the sources of the convalescent and acute COVID-19 samples. T cells, B-cell-depleted T cells, or PBMCs supplied cDNA or gDNA.

Per the original methods: Amplifying reference gene primers gave estimates of nucleated cell counts. Assay used: immunoSEQ multiplex PCR; TCRdb lists only in-frame clones, some missing. V and J calls and clone size are given by that table; D and trimming were obtained from the DNA. The sample shows around 87,000 clones, around 79% of them seen only once. Per the germline V gene, CDR1 is LGHDT and CDR2 is YNNKEL (reference sequence). V was trimmed by 0 bases and J by 5 bases, leaving 10 bases between them. The CDR3 consists of 14 residues. Sequenced material: peripheral blood. The origin of this receptor is a woman older than 75 with acute or convalescent COVID-19. The chain joins TRBV3-1 (or the pseudogene TRBV3-2) to TRBJ2-5, with a possible D match to TRBD2 (6 bases). Written as DNA, the CDR3 is TGTGCCAGCAGCCAAGACGCGGAGGGTGAGACCCAGTACTTC. This gives the protein CASSQDAEGETQYF.